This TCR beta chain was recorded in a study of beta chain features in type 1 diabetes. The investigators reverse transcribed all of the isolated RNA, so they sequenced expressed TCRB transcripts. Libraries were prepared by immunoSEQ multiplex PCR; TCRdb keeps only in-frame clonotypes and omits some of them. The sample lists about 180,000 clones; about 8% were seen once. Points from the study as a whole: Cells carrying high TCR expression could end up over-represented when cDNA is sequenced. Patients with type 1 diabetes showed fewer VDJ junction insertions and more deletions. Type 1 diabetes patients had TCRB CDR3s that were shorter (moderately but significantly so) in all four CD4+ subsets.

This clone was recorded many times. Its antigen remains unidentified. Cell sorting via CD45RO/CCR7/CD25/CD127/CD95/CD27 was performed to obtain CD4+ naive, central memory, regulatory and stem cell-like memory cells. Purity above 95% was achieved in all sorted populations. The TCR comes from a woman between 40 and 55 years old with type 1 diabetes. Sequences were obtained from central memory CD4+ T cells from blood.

The CDR3 spells CASRSGVNSPLHF. Written as DNA, the CDR3 is TGCGCCAGCAGATCAGGGGTTAATTCACCCCTCCACTTT. V gene TRBV5-1 combines with J gene TRBJ1-6, with D possibly matching TRBD1 (6 bases). This CDR3 is built from 13 residues. V shed 5 bases and J shed 6 bases, with 9 bases lying between them. Germline loops: CDR1 SGHRS, CDR2 YFSETQ.